This is a list of T cell receptor beta chains from one sample in a study of T cell responses to AZD1222 COVID-19 vaccine. Produced via immunoSEQ multiplex PCR; TCRdb's table is partial and in-frame only. Here the sample spans some 86,000 clones, around nine tenths being singletons. This specimen was peripheral blood, taken 28 days after the second AZD1222 dose. These receptors came from an adult who received the AZD1222 COVID-19 vaccine. The CDR3 runs from the conserved cysteine through the conserved F or W. D genes are given only for firm matches. For some rows the clone size is stated as once, few or many, or as a class when expanded; others skip it.

D gene,J gene,clone size,V gene,CDR3 DNA,CDR3 protein
-,TRBJ1-3,-,TRBV30,TGTGCCTGGAGTTCCCTCCGAGGAAACACCATATATTTT,CAWSSLRGNTIYF
TRBD1,TRBJ1-1,once,TRBV7-2,TGTGCCAGCAGCAAAAGACAGGGCCGGAACACTGAAGCTTTCTTT,CASSKRQGRNTEAFF
-,TRBJ2-7,-,TRBV10-3,TGTGCCATCAGTGAGCGGGGTGACGAGCAGTACTTC,CAISERGDEQYF
-,TRBJ1-4,-,TRBV6-5,TGTGCCAGCAGTACCTATCCTGCAACTAATGAAAAACTGTTTTTT,CASSTYPATNEKLFF
-,TRBJ1-2,-,TRBV6-2/TRBV6-3,TGTGCCAGCAGTTACGAAGACATCTATGGCTACACCTTC,CASSYEDIYGYTF
TRBD1,TRBJ1-6,-,TRBV28,TGTGCCAGCAGTTTTCGCTTGACAGGGGAGTCACCCCTCCACTTT,CASSFRLTGESPLHF
-,TRBJ2-1,-,TRBV11-2,TGTGCCAGCAGCTCCCAACAAACTAGCGAGCAGTTCTTC,CASSSQQTSEQFF
TRBD1,TRBJ1-5,-,TRBV6-1,TGTGCCAGCAGTGAACCGGGACAGGGTTTAAGCAATCAGCCCCAGCATTTT,CASSEPGQGLSNQPQHF
TRBD2,TRBJ2-1,-,TRBV27,TGTGCCAGCAGTTTACAACTAGCGGGAGGGTACAATGAGCAGTTCTTC,CASSLQLAGGYNEQFF
TRBD2,TRBJ2-1,-,TRBV4-2,TGTGCCAGCAGCCTGGGACTAGCGGGATACAATGAGCAGTTCTTC,CASSLGLAGYNEQFF
-,TRBJ1-2,-,TRBV11-2,TGTGCCAGCAGCTTAGATCCCCGGGGCTATGGCTACACCTTC,CASSLDPRGYGYTF
-,TRBJ2-7,-,TRBV3-1/TRBV3-2,TGTGCCAGCAGCCAATCTATCTACGAGCAGTACTTC,CASSQSIYEQYF
TRBD2,TRBJ2-5,-,TRBV6-1,TGTGCCAGCAGTGACCCAGATTTACTAGCGGGAGCAGAGACCCAGTACTTC,CASSDPDLLAGAETQYF
TRBD2,TRBJ2-7,-,TRBV10-1,TGCGCCAGCAGTGAAAGCGGGAGTCCCTACGAGCAGTACTTC,CASSESGSPYEQYF
-,TRBJ1-1,-,TRBV9,TGTGCCAGCAGCGTAGTCAGCATGAACACTGAAGCTTTCTTT,CASSVVSMNTEAFF
-,TRBJ2-5,-,TRBV11-2,TGTGCCAGCAGGTCGGGCGGGGAGACCCAGTACTTC,CASRSGGETQYF
TRBD2,TRBJ2-7,-,TRBV18,TGTGCCAGCTCAGAGGGAGGGCTCAAAGAGCAGTACTTC,CASSEGGLKEQYF
TRBD1,TRBJ1-6,-,TRBV7-8,TGTGCCAGCAGCCGCCTAGTGGGACAGCAAAATTCACCCCTCCACTTT,CASSRLVGQQNSPLHF
-,TRBJ1-2,-,TRBV10-2,TGCGCCAGCAGTGTCCGGGGGGAGGAGGATGGCTACACCTTC,CASSVRGEEDGYTF
-,TRBJ1-5,-,TRBV30,TGTGCCTGGAGTGTGGATAGCAATCAGCCCCAGCATTTT,CAWSVDSNQPQHF
-,TRBJ1-1,-,TRBV12-3/TRBV12-4,TGTGCCAGCAGTTTAGTCCCCGGGGGCAAAGCTTTCTTT,CASSLVPGGKAFF
TRBD1,TRBJ1-4,-,TRBV5-3,TGTGCCAGAAGCACCGGTCGACAGGGGGAAAAACTGTTTTTT,CARSTGRQGEKLFF
-,TRBJ1-1,-,TRBV5-5,TGTGCCAGCAGCTTGGATTGGGGAAACACTGAAGCTTTCTTT,CASSLDWGNTEAFF
-,TRBJ2-2,-,TRBV2,TGTGCCAGCACCTTACGTGAGAGGTTGAGAGGGGAGCTGTTTTTT,CASTLRERLRGELFF
TRBD2,TRBJ2-3,-,TRBV5-1,TGCGCCAGCAGCTTGTCTAGCGGGGGAACAGATACGCAGTATTTT,CASSLSSGGTDTQYF
TRBD1,TRBJ2-7,once,TRBV5-6,TGTGCCAGCAGCTTGTTAGGGGGCGTGGGGTACGAGCAGTACTTC,CASSLLGGVGYEQYF
-,TRBJ1-4,-,TRBV20-1,TGCAGTGCTAGTCTGGTGCGTGTCTCACAGAATGAAAAACTGTTTTTT,CSASLVRVSQNEKLFF
-,TRBJ1-2,-,TRBV7-2,TGTGCCAGCAGCTTAGTAATAAACTATGGCTACACCTTC,CASSLVINYGYTF
TRBD1,TRBJ1-4,-,TRBV18,TGTGCCAGCTCAGCCACCGGGACAGGGTCTGAAAAACTGTTTTTT,CASSATGTGSEKLFF
-,TRBJ1-5,once,TRBV28,TGTGCCGGCAGCCCCAAGCTGGGGAGTAATCAGCCCCAGCATTTT,CAGSPKLGSNQPQHF
-,TRBJ1-1,-,TRBV30,TGTGCCTGGAGTGCCCAGGGGAACACTGAAGCTTTCTTT,CAWSAQGNTEAFF
TRBD1,TRBJ2-7,-,TRBV7-2,TGTGCCAGCAGGTCCCACGGGACAGCGGCTACCTACGAGCAGTACTTC,CASRSHGTAATYEQYF
-,TRBJ1-3,-,TRBV7-2,TGTGCCAGCAGCGAAGGGGCGAGCGAGGTCACCATATATTTT,CASSEGASEVTIYF
TRBD1,TRBJ2-7,-,TRBV29-1,TGCAGCGTATCCGACAGGGAACCCTACGAGCAGTACTTC,CSVSDREPYEQYF